The source of this T cell receptor (beta chain) is a study of cytomegalovirus exposure and HLA in healthy donors. Donors came from a validation cohort of 95 to 150 subjects, distinct from the first 666-subject cohort. Libraries were prepared by immunoSEQ multiplex PCR; TCRdb keeps only in-frame clonotypes and omits some of them. The sample lists approximately 72,000 clones; approximately 94% were seen once. With respect to this clone: Its antigen is as yet unknown.

The germline V gene has CDR1 MNHNS and CDR2 SASEGT. V was pared by 7 bases and J by 4 bases, with 20 bases between. The CDR3 length is 15 residues. Findings of the study overall: There were some public TCRs occurring in many donors, but most TCR sequences were rare. With high specificity and sensitivity, the classifier reportedly diagnosed cytomegalovirus status. Researchers counted around 150 TCR beta chains as cytomegalovirus-associated.

V gene TRBV6-1 combines with J gene TRBJ2-7; possibly TRBD2 for D (6 bases). The sequence derives from a woman between 18 and 29 years old in good health and CMV-seronegative. The specimen was PBMCs. Here the CDR3 reads CASNPSGVGMYEQYF. The CDR3, as DNA: TGTGCCAGCAATCCCTCGGGGGTCGGGATGTACGAGCAGTACTTC.